The T cell receptor beta chain described here comes from a study of control samples from healthy donors and cancer patients. Sequenced by immunoSEQ multiplex PCR; TCRdb stores in-frame clones only, minus some. Among about 180,000 clones listed, roughly nine tenths were seen once. Specimen: blood. The TCR originated in a man aged 25 to 45 in good health.

The CDR3 nucleotides read TGTGCCAGCAGACTTGGACAGGCGAATTCACCCCTCCACTTT. Translated: CASRLGQANSPLHF. V is TRBV6-5 and J is TRBJ1-6, with 7 positions matching TRBD1. The CDR3 covers 14 residues. V lost 6 bases and J lost 7; bases outside the gene matches: 6. Per germline, CDR1 MNHEY and CDR2 SVGAGI.